The 5 T cell receptor beta chains below come from one sample, sequenced in a study of blood T cell repertoires in COVID-19. TCRdb keeps only in-frame clones here, not all; method: immunoSEQ multiplex PCR. Among about 35,000 clones listed, more than 80% were seen once. Sequenced input: peripheral blood. These receptors all come from a human donor in a cohort sampled during active or convalescent COVID-19. The donor label of this sample is uncertain.

The chain combines TRBV5-5 with TRBJ2-7; D may be TRBD2 (5 bases). Trimming took 6 bases from V and 6 from J, leaving 22 bases between them. The CDR3 totals 15 residues. Germline assignment: CDR1 SGHKS and CDR2 YYEKEE (reference sequence). The CDR3 DNA is TGTGCCAGCACCGAAAGGGCTAGCCAGAAGTCCGAGCAGTACTTC. As protein: CASTERASQKSEQYF. The variable domain in full, completed from reference TRBV5-5 and TRBJ2-7, reads DAGVTQSPTHLIKTRGQQVTLRCSPISGHKSVSWYQQVLGQGPQFIFQYYEKEERGRGNFPDRFSARQFPNYSSELNVNALLLGDSALYLCASTERASQKSEQYFGPGTRLTVT.

The V and J genes are TRBV5-1 and TRBJ1-6, with D uncertain. Germline V CDR1 and CDR2: SGHRS, YFSETQ. V dropped 0 bases and J dropped 7 bases, with 14 bases sitting between them. The CDR3 covers 16 residues. The CDR3 DNA sequence: TGCGCCAGCAGCTTGGTGGACGCCGGGAGGAATTCACCCCTCCACTTT. It yields the protein CASSLVDAGRNSPLHF.

This clone was counted between two and nine times. CDR3 protein: CASSYSLLSGDTQYF. CDR3 nucleotide sequence: TGTGCCAGCAGTTATTCCCTTCTAAGTGGAGATACGCAGTATTTT. The V call is TRBV6-2 or TRBV6-3, the J call TRBJ2-3; no definite D call. The CDR3 runs to 15 residues. Germline values: CDR1 MNHEY, CDR2 SVGEGT. Between the trimmed V and J ends, which lost 3 bases and 5 bases, there was a span of 15 bases.

V and J are TRBV6-2 or TRBV6-3 and TRBJ1-5; weak D call: TRBD1 (6 bases). The CDR3 is made up of 14 amino acids. CDR1 and CDR2 (germline): MNHEY, SVGEGT. V shed 4 bases and J shed 2 bases, with 9 bases lying between them. CDR3: CASSLGHRNQPQHF. The CDR3 DNA follows: TGTGCCAGCAGTTTGGGACACCGCAATCAGCCCCAGCATTTT.

The chain is built from TRBV9 and TRBJ2-3, with 14 bases that match TRBD2. V lost 3 bases to trimming and J lost 5 bases; unmatched junction nucleotides: 8. The CDR3 loop spans 17 amino acids. Germline V gene data show CDR1 as SGDLS and CDR2 as YYNGEE. CDR3 coding DNA: TGTGCCAGCAGCGCCCGACTAGCGGGAGGGCCCAGAGATACGCAGTATTTT. Translation gives CASSARLAGGPRDTQYF.